This T cell receptor beta chain was identified during a study of cytomegalovirus exposure and HLA in healthy donors (dated by TCRdb to about 2017). About the full investigation: An earlier analysis of approximately 550 of the donors reported approximately 300 Gb of sequence data and 100 million to 140 million unique TCR beta sequences from about 200 million T cells. About 300 gigabases of sequencing data and roughly 81 million unique TCR sequences made up an early release that covered approximately 700 HLA-typed donors. Of the roughly 400 genotyped donors, 81% were placed in the genetic ancestry cluster associated with self-reported Caucasian donors. Donor age, sex, ethnicity and CMV serostatus were compiled alongside the repertoire data. Among 350 to 400 genotyped donors of the cohort, an average of 235,054 unique TCR beta nucleotide sequences were sequenced per donor, 15% to 20% of them non-productive. Rather than drawing on any new phenotypic data, the later analysis identified candidate immune exposures from TCR beta sequences and the way those sequences occurred across donors. A later genetic analysis took genome-wide SNP genotypes for 398 of the 666 donors and used that subset as a discovery cohort. Several DR-DQ haplotypes were handled as single units for association and clustering, since linkage in the cohort was strong. To decide whether each TCR beta V gene segment behaved as functional or pseudogenic, an earlier analysis of approximately 600 of the donors relied on high-throughput TCR beta sequencing. The number of typed donors differed by locus: roughly 629-640 for A, B, C, DRB1 and DQB1; 500 to 550 for DQA1; roughly 600 for DPA1; and roughly 490 for DPB1. Using immunosequencing, the study profiled T cell repertoires from fewer than 700 subjects and related those repertoires to cytomegalovirus serostatus. Along with the approximately 670-subject first cohort, a separate validation cohort of around 120 different subjects was used. All discovery cohort repertoires had been generated using a single sequencing platform. To predict cytomegalovirus infection status, the study brought together high-throughput TCR immunosequencing, statistical association of individual TCRs with disease status, and machine learning. The study aimed to test whether signatures of past pathogen exposure could be identified by cataloging public T cell receptors. A later analysis re-analyzed previously published TCR beta repertoires from roughly 600 donors and added high-resolution HLA genotyping to study TCR occurrence patterns. Both class I and class II loci were covered by HLA typing, at four-digit resolution. What the research found in general, with its limitations: A later analysis found that most CMV-associated TCR beta chains appeared HLA-restricted, with HLA associations seemingly driven largely by CMV exposure. In a later analysis, HLA-associated TCR beta chains were found to be more clonally expanded and to have lower generation probabilities than equally common non-associated chains. A group of highly shared sequence variants was considered likely to be a technical artifact of the sequencing pipeline. In vitro tests confirmed that a few of the cytomegalovirus-associated TCR beta chains recognize cytomegalovirus antigens. Most TCR sequences were seen in very few donors, while some public TCRs were found in many individuals. Cytomegalovirus status was reported to be diagnosed by the classifier with high specificity and sensitivity in both the original and validation cohorts. Presence/absence analyses assumed roughly uniform sequencing depth across donors, an assumption that may not hold. In a later analysis, 15,000 to 20,000 TCR beta sequences were associated with specific HLA alleles at a false discovery rate of 0.05. Immune exposure information for the cohort was limited to CMV serostatus. The earlier analysis of approximately 540 of the donors excluded 15 to 20 rarely observed V segments, including chromosome 9 orphons, because counts were too low. Several of the top co-occurrence clusters appeared to be linked to parvovirus B19, influenza, CMV and Epstein-Barr virus, according to a later analysis. The authors suggested that the approach could potentially be generalized to other disease states and immunological phenotypes. The cohort was sequenced for TCR beta chains only, and without alpha or paired-chain data the features that could be detected were limited. A later genetic analysis reported fewer N-insertions in productive TCRs among donors in an Asian-associated ancestry cluster than the roughly 700-donor mean. When HLA alleles, especially DR and DQ, strongly co-occurred, attributing TCR associations to individual alleles was difficult. A later genetic analysis associated a missense DCLRE1C variant with V-gene and J-gene trimming of TCR beta chains, and an independent cohort replicated the association. Because some donors lacked HLA typing at each locus, the association tests relied only on the typed subset. According to a later analysis, TCR association rates differed among HLA loci, with DRB1 alleles showing the most associated TCRs and HLA-C alleles showing the fewest. The study gave a list of 150 to 200 TCR beta chains associated with cytomegalovirus. A further reported finding was that TCR beta sequences accurately predicted the HLA-A and HLA-B alleles for most subjects in the first cohort. An earlier analysis of 587 of the donors showed that most TCR beta V segments appeared in productive rearrangements either about 87% or about 30% of the time, which broadly matched IMGT annotations. Some IMGT-functional V segments, including TRBV6-2 and TRBV6-3, could not be distinguished by the 87-base-pair reads and were therefore excluded. Correlated functional status among segregating V segments might be attributable to linkage disequilibrium, but an unknown experimental factor could not be ruled out.

V and J are trimmed by 5 bases and 7 bases, and the gene matches miss 4 bases of the junction. CDR1 and CDR2, per the germline V gene, are SGHTA and FQGNSA. The CDR3 runs 15 residues from the cysteine to the phenylalanine. Only the CDR3 DNA is retained, 45 bases long and in frame from the first base. The cohort comprised some 730 healthy bone marrow donors. All cohort members were sampled while nominally healthy, although unrecorded immune exposures were likely present. The donor was CMV seronegative and belonged to the group of 352 seronegative cohort members. Each donor provided a peripheral blood sample, and peripheral blood mononuclear cells were used for TCR beta sequencing. The Qiagen DNeasy Blood Extraction Kit was used to extract genomic DNA from the blood cell samples. On this clone: Its antigen target is currently unknown. The input lacks base qualities; no much larger clone sits a single base away.

Library method: the immunoSEQ multiplex PCR assay. For the multiplex PCR, a mixture combining 60 forward primers for TCR Vbeta segments and 13 reverse primers for TCR Jbeta segments was used. The CDR3 region of rearranged TCR beta genes was amplified from genomic DNA with a multiplex PCR assay. The amplified TCR beta libraries were sequenced on the Illumina HiSeq System as 87-base-pair reads. The study's processing was this. Across the 500 to 850 repertoires, a later analysis counted tens of millions of unique TCR beta chains, some 11 million of which were shared by at least two donors. Raw reads were error-corrected and collapsed into unique sequences with a nearest-neighbor algorithm that merged closely related sequences to remove PCR and sequencing errors. V, D and J gene segments were assigned by aligning CDR3 sequences to IMGT reference sequences. Each retained sequence needed at least a six-nucleotide match to both a V gene segment and a J gene segment. Rearrangements were classified as productive when the CDR3 lacked stop codons and remained in frame with V and J, and all other rearrangements were classified as non-productive. CDR3 was defined by IMGT convention, running from the second conserved V-encoded cysteine to the conserved J-encoded phenylalanine. Sequences without an unambiguous match to a single V gene segment were excluded from the earlier analysis of approximately 600 of the donors. An earlier analysis of fewer than 750 of the donors classified V segments as functional when productive rearrangements were above 56.7% and as segregating when the standard deviation between donors was above 5%. A statistical classification framework was built for diagnosing cytomegalovirus status from the catalog of TCR beta chain sequences. In a later analysis, V and J genes were assigned by comparing TCR nucleotide sequences against IMGT/GENE-DB human TR gene sequences. The TCRdist pipeline was used in a later analysis to assign CDR3 sequences and most-parsimonious VDJ recombination scenarios. In a later analysis, every TCR beta chain was defined by the combination of its CDR3 amino acid sequence and its V-gene family, and reads without a unique V-gene family were dropped. To address suspected cross-contamination and a sequencing artifact, a later analysis removed a few hundred highly shared, low-generation-probability nucleotide sequences. In a later analysis, a clonal expansion index was calculated for each public chain from normalized within-repertoire ranks of inferred template counts. Generation probabilities in a later analysis came from a VDJ recombination model fitted to out-of-frame rearrangements, and those results were checked against IGoR. In a later analysis, hypergeometric tests were used to score TCR-TCR, TCR-HLA and TCR-CMV co-occurrence, with a repertoire-size bias correction applied to TCR pairs. False discovery rates were estimated in a later analysis by permuting HLA or CMV assignments 20 times. In a later analysis, co-occurring TCRs were grouped with DBSCAN, and TCRdist sequence similarity was added when clustering was performed within HLA-allele-positive subsets. Co-occurrence clustering excluded repertoires with fewer than 30,000 or more than 120,000 public chains, plus five with anomalous nucleotide sharing. TCRdb provides this immuneACCESS table in a form limited to in-frame rearrangements. Some clones are lacking; in checked studies, under half of them reflect an unresolved V gene, and why the rest are absent is not known. V and J calls and clone size are given by that table; D and trimming were obtained from the DNA. In this sample the table shows approximately 170,000 clones, about 59% of which occur a single time. In total, the top ten clones hold under 3% of the sample.

Sequencing was carried out using PBMCs. The sequence came from a man aged 40-55 years in good health and CMV-seronegative. The chain links TRBV7-2 with TRBJ2-1, with 14 central nucleotides matching TRBD2. CDR3 reads: CASSPGTSGSNEQFF. Read as DNA, the sequence is TGTGCCAGCAGCCCCGGGACTAGCGGGAGTAATGAGCAGTTCTTC.